Presented here are 19 T cell receptor beta chains from one specimen sequenced in a study of cytomegalovirus exposure and HLA in healthy donors. The PCR employed 60 Vbeta primers together with 13 Jbeta primers. Only in-frame clones appear in the TCRdb table, and some are missing; sequencing was by immunoSEQ multiplex PCR. The table shows hundreds of thousands of clones, with 77% occurring only once. Input material: PBMCs. The receptor source for this set is a woman aged 60-75 years in good health and CMV-seropositive.

Only one count was recorded for this clone. The rearrangement joins TRBV6-5 to TRBJ2-2, with TRBD1 matching 7 bases. The CDR3 runs 14 residues. Germline trimming cut 5 bases from V and 1 base from J; bases unmatched to any gene: 1. CDR1 and CDR2 (germline): MNHEY, SVGAGI. The CDR3: CASSRTGNTGELFF. The CDR3 DNA is TGTGCCAGCAGTAGGACAGGGAACACCGGGGAGCTGTTTTTT.

The V gene is TRBV9, the J gene TRBJ2-3; no firm D call. Per the germline V gene, CDR1 is SGDLS and CDR2 is YYNGEE. The germline V and J ends were trimmed by 0 bases and 4 bases, with 6 bases remaining between them. This CDR3 is built from 13 residues. CDR3 coding DNA: TGTGCCAGCAGCGTAGCGGTCCCAGATACGCAGTATTTT. Translation gives CASSVAVPDTQYF.

The chain joins TRBV30 to TRBJ2-1; D ambiguous. This CDR3 spans 14 amino acids. CDR1 is GTSNPN, CDR2 SVGIG, per germline (reference sequence). V lost 0 bases, J lost 1 base, and 7 bases lay in between. CDR3 bases: TGTGCCTGGAGTGTCGGTGCTTCCTACAATGAGCAGTTCTTC. It translates to CAWSVGASYNEQFF.

The rearrangement links TRBV11-2 to TRBJ1-2, with D tentatively TRBD1 (5 bases). Trimming removed 1 base from V and 2 bases from J, with 11 bases in between. Germline V lookup: CDR1 SGHAT, CDR2 FQNNGV. The CDR3 totals 15 residues. The CDR3 DNA sequence: TGTGCCAGCAGCTTAGTACAGGCGTGGAACTATGGCTACACCTTC. Its translation: CASSLVQAWNYGYTF.

The chain couples TRBV6-5 to TRBJ1-6, with D uncertain. V dropped 6 bases and J dropped 10 bases, with 10 bases sitting between them. This CDR3 contains 12 residues. Germline CDR1 and CDR2: MNHEY and SVGAGI. The chain's CDR3 is CASRPQASPLHF. Written as DNA, the CDR3 is TGTGCCAGCAGGCCCCAAGCCTCACCCCTCCACTTT.

J is TRBJ1-1 and V is TRBV27; no clear D gene. The CDR3 is made up of 13 amino acids. Looked up from germline, CDR1 is MNHEY and CDR2 is SMNVEV (reference sequence). Trimming took off 9 bases at V and 3 bases at J, with 14 bases between the two ends. The DNA for the CDR3 is TGTGCCAGTCGTTCGAACGGGGACACTGAAGCTTTCTTT. Its protein is CASRSNGDTEAFF.

The chain combines TRBV29-1 with TRBJ1-2; 7 positions match TRBD1. The CDR3 consists of 14 residues. Germline loops: CDR1 SQVTM, CDR2 ANQGSEA. J gave up 3 bases and V 5 bases, and 9 bases lay outside the gene matches. CDR3 nucleotide sequence: TGCAGCGTTAAACGAGGGGGCTCTGACTATGGCTACACCTTC. This sequence encodes CSVKRGGSDYGYTF.

This chain joins TRBV11-3 and TRBJ2-1; perhaps D is TRBD1 or TRBD2 (7 bases each). The germline gives CDR1 SGHNT, CDR2 YENEEA. Trimming left V 10 bases short and J 2 bases short, with 12 bases between. This CDR3 contains 13 residues. The CDR3: CAIRGGPYNEQFF. The DNA for the CDR3 is TGTGCCATCAGGGGGGGGCCCTACAATGAGCAGTTCTTC.

V and J are TRBV6-4 and TRBJ2-3; D is perhaps TRBD1 (6 bases). The CDR3 loop spans 15 amino acids. Germline loops: CDR1 MRHNA, CDR2 SNTAGT. With 4 bases removed from V and 0 bases from J, the gap between germline ends came to 11 bases. CDR3 amino acids: CASSGQASSTDTQYF. CDR3 in DNA: TGTGCCAGCAGTGGACAGGCCTCTAGCACAGATACGCAGTATTTT.

This clone was found once. V and J are TRBV4-1 and TRBJ1-3, with TRBD1 matching over 11 bases. The CDR3 is 17 residues long. Looked up from germline, CDR1 is MGHRA and CDR2 is YSYEKL. Trimming removed 0 bases from V and 9 bases from J; junction bases left unmatched: 10. The CDR3 loop is CASSQDTPDRGQITIYF. For the CDR3, the DNA is TGCGCCAGCAGCCAAGATACGCCGGACAGGGGGCAGATCACCATATATTTT.

V is TRBV27 and J is TRBJ2-7, with TRBD1 identical over 12 bases. V lost 4 bases to trimming and J lost 6 bases; unmatched junction nucleotides: 7. The germline V gene has CDR1 MNHEY and CDR2 SMNVEV (reference sequence). The length of the CDR3 is 15 residues. This CDR3 is CASSSSGTGGREQYF. CDR3 sequence (DNA): TGTGCCAGCAGTTCATCCGGGACAGGGGGCCGCGAGCAGTACTTC.

This clone appeared a few times. The chain recombines TRBV15 with TRBJ2-5; possibly TRBD1 for D (5 bases). The CDR3 has 15 amino acids. Trimming left V 3 bases short and J 3 bases short, with 14 bases between. Germline loops: CDR1 LNHNV, CDR2 YYDKDF (reference sequence). The CDR3 nucleotides are TGTGCCACCAGCAGGGGTGGGCAGGGCAAAGAGACCCAGTACTTC. This translates into CATSRGGQGKETQYF.

V usage is TRBV10-3 and J usage is TRBJ1-1, with TRBD1 identical over 8 bases. The J segment lost 0 bases and the V segment lost 6 bases, leaving 3 bases of the junction unmatched. Germline assignment: CDR1 ENHRY and CDR2 SYGVKD. This CDR3 spans 14 amino acids. The CDR3 DNA reads as TGTGCCATCAGCACAGGGGGAGTGAACACTGAAGCTTTCTTT. Protein sequence: CAISTGGVNTEAFF.

The chain combines TRBV7-9 with TRBJ2-1; D may be TRBD2 (5 bases). The germline V gene encodes CDR1 SEHNR and CDR2 FQNEAQ (reference sequence). The CDR3 extends over 13 amino acids. With 0 bases removed from V and 15 bases from J, the gap between germline ends came to 15 bases. The CDR3: CASSLARLAVLFF. The CDR3 DNA is TGTGCCAGCAGCTTAGCGCGTCTAGCTGTTCTGTTCTTC.

The chain joins TRBV27 to TRBJ2-5; 12 nucleotides agree with TRBD2. V was pared by 0 bases and J by 5 bases, with 7 bases of the junction left unmatched. The germline V gene has CDR1 MNHEY and CDR2 SMNVEV (reference sequence). The CDR3 sequence is 17 residues long. The CDR3 reads CASSLSPSGGVGETQYF. The CDR3, as DNA: TGTGCCAGCAGTTTATCCCCTAGCGGGGGGGTAGGGGAGACCCAGTACTTC.

This sequence joins TRBV18 and TRBJ2-3, with 9 bases aligning to TRBD1. The CDR3 spans 16 residues. CDR1 and CDR2 from the germline V gene are KGHSH and LQKENI. Trimming cost V 3 bases and J 1 base; bases outside gene matches: 5. CDR3 loop: CASSPLDRGGTDTQYF. The CDR3 bases are TGTGCCAGCTCACCCTTGGACAGGGGCGGCACAGATACGCAGTATTTT.

This clone has just a few counts. The chain has TRBV30 and TRBJ2-3; a weak D match, TRBD2 (5 bases). CDR3 size: 13 residues. V shed 0 bases and J shed 6 bases, with 10 bases lying between them. Germline CDR1 is GTSNPN and CDR2 is SVGIG (reference sequence). The CDR3: CAWSVPGSDTQYF. The CDR3 DNA sequence: TGTGCCTGGAGTGTACCGGGATCCGATACGCAGTATTTT.

On this clone itself: Additional DNA sequences in this sample encode the identical CDR3. The chain recombines TRBV28 with TRBJ1-1; D perhaps matches TRBD1 (5 bases). V shed 4 bases and J shed 1 base, with 7 bases lying between them. The CDR3 sequence is 13 residues long. The germline CDR1 and CDR2 sequences are MDHEN and SYDVKM. CDR3 loop: CASSSGQNTEAFF. CDR3 bases: TGTGCCAGCAGTTCCGGACAGAACACTGAAGCTTTCTTT.

The chain links TRBV6-5 to TRBJ2-5; 7 nucleotides line up with TRBD1. V trimming: 5 bases; J trimming: 2 bases; junction bases outside the gene matches: 5. This CDR3 contains 14 residues. Germline CDR1 is MNHEY and CDR2 is SVGAGI. The CDR3 DNA sequence: TGTGCCAGCAGTGGACAGGCTTTTCAAGAGACCCAGTACTTC. It translates to CASSGQAFQETQYF.